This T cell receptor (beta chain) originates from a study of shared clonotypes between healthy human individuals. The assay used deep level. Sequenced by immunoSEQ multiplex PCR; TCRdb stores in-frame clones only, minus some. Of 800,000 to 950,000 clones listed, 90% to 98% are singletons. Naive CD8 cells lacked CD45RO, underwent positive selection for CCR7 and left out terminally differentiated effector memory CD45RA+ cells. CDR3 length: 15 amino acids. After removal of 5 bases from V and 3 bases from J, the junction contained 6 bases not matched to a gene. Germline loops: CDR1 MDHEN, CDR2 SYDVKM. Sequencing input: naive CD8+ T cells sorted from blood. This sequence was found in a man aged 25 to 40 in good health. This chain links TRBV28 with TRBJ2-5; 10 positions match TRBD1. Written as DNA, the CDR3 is TGTGCCAGCAGTAACCGGGACAGGGGCGAAGAGACCCAGTACTTC. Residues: CASSNRDRGEETQYF.